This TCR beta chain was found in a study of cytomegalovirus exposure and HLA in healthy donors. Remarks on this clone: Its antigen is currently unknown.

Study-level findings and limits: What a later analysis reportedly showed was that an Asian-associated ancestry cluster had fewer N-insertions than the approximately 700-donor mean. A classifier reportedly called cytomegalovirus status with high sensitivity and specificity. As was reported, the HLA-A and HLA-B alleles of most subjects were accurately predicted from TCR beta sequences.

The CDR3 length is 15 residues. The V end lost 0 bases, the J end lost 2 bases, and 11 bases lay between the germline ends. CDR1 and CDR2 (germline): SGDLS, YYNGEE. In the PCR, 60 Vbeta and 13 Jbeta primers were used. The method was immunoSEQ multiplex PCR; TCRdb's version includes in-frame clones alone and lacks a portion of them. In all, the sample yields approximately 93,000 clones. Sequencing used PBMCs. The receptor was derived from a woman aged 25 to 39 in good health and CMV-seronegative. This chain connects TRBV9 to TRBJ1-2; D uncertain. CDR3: CASSVVAASNYGYTF. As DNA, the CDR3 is TGTGCCAGCAGCGTAGTAGCCGCCTCAAACTATGGCTACACCTTC.